These 22 T cell receptor beta chains originate from one sample sequenced in a study of blood T cell repertoires in COVID-19. TCRdb's table, derived via immunoSEQ multiplex PCR, lists solely in-frame clones and lacks some. The sample consists of over 200,000 clones, over 80% of them appearing once. Sample: peripheral blood. These receptors were taken from a young man with COVID-19, enrolled during active disease.

The chain links TRBV5-1 to TRBJ2-3, with D tentatively TRBD1 (5 bases). V was clipped by 4 bases and J by 0 bases, with 12 bases between them. This CDR3 has 15 residues. Germline values: CDR1 SGHRS, CDR2 YFSETQ. The CDR3 region has the DNA TGCGCCAGCAGCCTGAATGGGGCTAGCACAGATACGCAGTATTTT. Translated: CASSLNGASTDTQYF.

CDR3 sequence (DNA): TGCGCCAGCAGCCAAGGCCTAGCGGGAGAGGAGACCCAGTACTTC. Encoded protein: CASSQGLAGEETQYF. V is TRBV4-3 and J is TRBJ2-5, with 10 positions matching TRBD2. The CDR3 length is 15 residues. J was trimmed by 5 bases and V by 1 base; bases with no gene match: 4. The germline V gene has CDR1 LGHNA and CDR2 YSLEER.

V and J are TRBV28 and TRBJ2-2; no definite D call. The CDR3 covers 15 residues. Germline assignment: CDR1 MDHEN and CDR2 SYDVKM. The germline V and J ends were trimmed by 9 bases and 0 bases, with 14 bases remaining between them. The CDR3: CASRHHLTNTGELFF. As DNA, the CDR3 is TGTGCCAGTCGACATCATCTAACGAACACCGGGGAGCTGTTTTTT.

J is TRBJ1-5 and V is TRBV11-2; D is unclear. With 1 base removed from V and 2 bases from J, the gap between germline ends came to 18 bases. This CDR3 is 18 amino acids long. Germline V lookup: CDR1 SGHAT, CDR2 FQNNGV. CDR3 amino acids: CASSLGRRGKYGNQPQHF. The CDR3, as DNA: TGTGCCAGCAGCTTAGGAAGGAGAGGGAAGTACGGCAATCAGCCCCAGCATTTT.

This chain connects TRBV7-7 to TRBJ2-7; 8 nucleotides line up with TRBD1. This CDR3 is 16 amino acids long. Germline trimming cut 5 bases from V and 5 bases from J; bases unmatched to any gene: 14. Germline V lookup: CDR1 SSHAT, CDR2 FNYEAQ (reference sequence). The CDR3 sequence: CASSPGQGWTIDEQYF. In DNA form, the CDR3 reads TGTGCCAGCAGCCCCGGACAGGGTTGGACGATTGACGAGCAGTACTTC.

The rearrangement joins TRBV28 to TRBJ2-3, with D possibly matching TRBD2 (6 bases). This CDR3 region has 16 residues. Germline CDR1 is MDHEN and CDR2 is SYDVKM. V gave up 5 bases and J gave up 2 bases, with 17 bases separating them. The CDR3 spells CASSPSGTGTTDTQYF. In DNA, the CDR3 is TGTGCCAGCAGTCCTTCTGGGACTGGAACCACAGATACGCAGTATTTT.

The chain is built from TRBV11-2 and TRBJ2-1; tentative D call: TRBD2 (5 bases). V was trimmed by 5 bases and J by 0 bases, leaving 11 bases between them. From germline, CDR1 is SGHAT and CDR2 FQNNGV. The CDR3 covers 15 residues. CDR3 coding DNA: TGTGCCAGCAGCACGGGCGGGTCCTCCTACAATGAGCAGTTCTTC. Its protein is CASSTGGSSYNEQFF.

V gene TRBV9 combines with J gene TRBJ1-2; 8 bases align to TRBD1. The CDR3 is made up of 13 amino acids. Germline CDR1 is SGDLS and CDR2 is YYNGEE. V was pared by 3 bases and J by 4 bases, with 2 bases of the junction left unmatched. CDR3 coding DNA: TGTGCCAGCAGCGCCCAGGGGGCCTATGGCTACACCTTC. Protein sequence: CASSAQGAYGYTF.

V and J are TRBV3-1 (or the pseudogene TRBV3-2) and TRBJ2-2; 8 nucleotides agree with TRBD1. The CDR3 consists of 14 residues. J was trimmed by 7 bases and V by 4 bases; bases with no gene match: 5. CDR1 is LGHDT, CDR2 YNNKEL, per germline (reference sequence). The CDR3 bases are TGTGCCAGCAGCCGAGTACAGGGGGTCGGGGAGCTGTTTTTT. It translates to CASSRVQGVGELFF.

The V call is TRBV19, the J call TRBJ1-1; TRBD1 aligns across 8 bases. The V gene end was trimmed by 6 bases and the J gene end by 1 base; junction bases not matched to a gene: 19. CDR1 LNHDA and CDR2 SQIVND come from the germline V gene (reference sequence). The CDR3 length is 19 residues. The CDR3 coding sequence is TGTGCCAGTAGCCGGACAGGGACGGTCCCCCTGGTGAAGAACACTGAAGCTTTCTTT. Its protein is CASSRTGTVPLVKNTEAFF.

This chain connects TRBV19 to TRBJ1-2; D unresolved. V dropped 1 base and J dropped 2 bases, with 11 bases sitting between them. The germline V gene has CDR1 LNHDA and CDR2 SQIVND (reference sequence). This CDR3 spans 15 amino acids. The CDR3 spells CASSIGGASNYGYTF. The CDR3, as DNA: TGTGCCAGTAGTATAGGCGGTGCTTCCAACTATGGCTACACCTTC.

V gene TRBV14 combines with J gene TRBJ1-1; possibly TRBD1 for D (5 bases). Trimming cost V 4 bases and J 3 bases, with 15 bases left between them. Germline-derived CDR1 and CDR2 are SGHDN and FVKESK. The CDR3 extends over 15 amino acids. DNA of the CDR3: TGTGCCAGCAGCCCCCTCGGGGGAGGTGACACTGAAGCTTTCTTT. This gives the protein CASSPLGGGDTEAFF.

The rearrangement joins TRBV5-1 to TRBJ1-1; 10 bases fit TRBD1. The CDR3 sequence is 15 residues long. Looked up from germline, CDR1 is SGHRS and CDR2 is YFSETQ. V was clipped by 3 bases and J by 5 bases; unmatched bases: 7. CDR3 in amino acids: CASSSGQGTVTEAFF. The CDR3 DNA reads TGCGCCAGCAGCTCGGGACAGGGGACAGTAACTGAAGCTTTCTTT.

The V gene is TRBV4-2, the J gene TRBJ2-6, with 11 bases fitting TRBD1. The CDR3 runs to 16 residues. Trimming removed 4 bases from V and 2 bases from J; junction bases left unmatched: 1. The germline V gene encodes CDR1 LGHNA and CDR2 YNFKEQ. The CDR3 spells CASSRTGGPGANVLTF. The CDR3 DNA sequence: TGTGCCAGCAGCCGGACAGGGGGCCCTGGGGCCAACGTCCTGACTTTC.

The V and J genes are TRBV7-2 and TRBJ1-4, with TRBD1 as a possible D gene (6 bases). V was cut by 3 bases and J by 7 bases, with 9 bases left in between. The CDR3 extends over 13 amino acids. The V gene's germline CDR1 is SGHTA and CDR2 FQGNSA. CDR3 sequence: CASSFGTFEKLFF. The CDR3 DNA is TGTGCCAGCAGCTTCGGGACATTTGAAAAACTGTTTTTT.

The genes are TRBV10-3 and TRBJ2-3, with 7 bases that match TRBD2. Germline V gene lookup returns CDR1 ENHRY and CDR2 SYGVKD. The CDR3 loop spans 18 amino acids. J was trimmed by 2 bases and V by 2 bases; bases with no gene match: 13. The CDR3, as DNA: TGTGCCATCAGTGAGATTGGGCTAGCGGACCTCTTCACAGATACGCAGTATTTT. Its translation is CAISEIGLADLFTDTQYF.

The chain is built from TRBV4-1 and TRBJ2-1, with 10 bases aligning to TRBD2. The CDR3 length is 18 residues. CDR1 and CDR2 from the germline V gene are MGHRA and YSYEKL. Germline trimming cut 3 bases from V and 0 bases from J; bases unmatched to any gene: 8. The CDR3 nucleotides read TGCGCCAGCAGCCAGGGACTAGCGCGGGGTAGCTCCTACAATGAGCAGTTCTTC. Residues: CASSQGLARGSSYNEQFF.

This chain connects TRBV7-2 to TRBJ2-5; 7 bases are shared with TRBD1. The length of the CDR3 is 14 residues. V was pared by 5 bases and J by 5 bases, with 8 bases of the junction left unmatched. Germline values: CDR1 SGHTA, CDR2 FQGNSA. CDR3 in DNA: TGTGCCAGCAGCCAGGGGACAGTGGGGGAGACCCAGTACTTC. This translates into CASSQGTVGETQYF.

This chain links TRBV19 with TRBJ1-5, with D perhaps matching TRBD1 (6 bases). The CDR3 is 15 amino acids. V was cut by 6 bases and J by 6 bases, with 18 bases left in between. Per the germline V gene, CDR1 is LNHDA and CDR2 is SQIVND (reference sequence). The CDR3: CASRGFKGGGQPQHF. For the CDR3, the DNA is TGTGCCAGTAGAGGCTTTAAAGGGGGGGGTCAGCCCCAGCATTTT.

The CDR3 nucleotides read TGTGCCAGCAGTTACTCGGCAGGGGTTAATGAAAAACTGTTTTTT. It encodes CASSYSAGVNEKLFF. The V gene is TRBV6-5, the J gene TRBJ1-4, with a weak D call TRBD1 (6 bases). The CDR3 consists of 15 residues. Germline CDR1 MNHEY, CDR2 SVGAGI. Trimming stripped 0 bases from V and 4 bases from J, with 9 bases between.

CDR3 DNA: TGTGCCAGCGACTGGCTGACTGACACTGAAGCTTTCTTT. Amino acid sequence: CASDWLTDTEAFF. J is TRBJ1-1 and V is TRBV2; D gene uncertain. From germline, CDR1 is SNHLY and CDR2 FYNNEI. The germline V and J ends were trimmed by 8 bases and 3 bases, with 13 bases remaining between them. This CDR3 is built from 13 residues.

The genes are TRBV27 and TRBJ2-7; possibly TRBD1 for D (5 bases). There are 14 residues in the CDR3. V was shortened by 1 base and J by 5 bases, with 12 bases between the two germline ends. Per germline, CDR1 MNHEY and CDR2 SMNVEV (reference sequence). The CDR3 DNA reads TGTGCCAGCAGTTTATACGGCAGGGTCAACGAGCAGTACTTC. Protein: CASSLYGRVNEQYF.